These 17 T cell receptor beta chains originate from one sample sequenced in a study of Ad26.COV2.S vaccination and SARS-CoV-2 variants. The treatment here: about 20 received Ad26.COV2.S at low or high dose, single or two shots; 5 received placebo; per-sample allocation not given. The samples were gathered on day 63 after the first injection of vaccine or placebo. Data came from immunoSEQ multiplex PCR; TCRdb stores just in-frame clones and leaves some out. The sample has more than 300,000 clones, around 89% seen once. This sample comprised peripheral blood, obtained in a trial of Ad26.COV2.S vaccine versus placebo. The receptors were sampled from a person aged 18 to 59 who received the Ad26.COV2.S COVID-19 vaccine or a placebo.

This chain uses TRBV28 with TRBJ1-5; 7 bases match TRBD1. The CDR3 totals 15 residues. Germline V gives CDR1 MDHEN, CDR2 SYDVKM. V shed 6 bases, J shed 0 bases, and the junction held 5 bases outside the gene matches. CDR3 region: CASRPGTDSNQPQHF. The CDR3 coding sequence is TGTGCCAGCAGGCCGGGGACAGATAGCAATCAGCCCCAGCATTTT. The full variable domain, completed using reference TRBV28 and TRBJ1-5, is DVKVTQSSRYLVKRTGEKVFLECVQDMDHENMFWYRQDPGLGLRLIYFSYDVKMKEKGDIPEGYSVSREKKERFSLILESASTNQTSMYLCASRPGTDSNQPQHFGDGTRLSIL.

V and J are TRBV19 and TRBJ1-4, with D maybe TRBD1 (6 bases). V lost 7 bases and J lost 7, with 13 bases in between. CDR1 is LNHDA and CDR2 is SQIVND in the germline V gene (reference sequence). The CDR3 has 13 residues. CDR3 amino acids: CASTRPDSEKLFF. Written as DNA, the CDR3 is TGTGCCAGTACCCGACCGGACAGTGAAAAACTGTTTTTT.

The chain carries TRBV6-1 and TRBJ2-7; D unresolved. Per the germline V gene, CDR1 is MNHNS and CDR2 is SASEGT. CDR3 size: 14 residues. Trimming shortened V by 1 base and J by 2 bases, and 9 bases separated the two germline ends. In DNA, the CDR3 is TGTGCCAGCAGTGAAGGACCGTACACCTACGAGCAGTACTTC. Amino acids: CASSEGPYTYEQYF.

This clone was counted a single time. The chain carries TRBV18 and TRBJ2-3; 12 bases are a match to TRBD1. The CDR3 consists of 17 residues. With V trimmed by 3 bases and J by 1 base, 5 bases remained unmatched. CDR1 and CDR2 (germline): KGHSH, LQKENI. The CDR3 here is CASSPRDRGRGTDTQYF. The CDR3, as DNA: TGTGCCAGCTCACCTAGGGACAGGGGGCGAGGCACAGATACGCAGTATTTT.

The J gene is TRBJ2-5, the V gene TRBV5-6, with a weak D call TRBD1 (5 bases). The V gene lost 1 base and the J gene lost 4 bases, with 14 bases spanning the gap. Germline values: CDR1 SGHDT, CDR2 YYEEEE. The CDR3 is 15 amino acids. CDR3 region: CASSLFWQGGETQYF. The CDR3 DNA is TGTGCCAGCAGCTTGTTCTGGCAGGGCGGAGAGACCCAGTACTTC.

The chain combines TRBV7-2 with TRBJ2-1; D gene ambiguous. The germline gives CDR1 SGHTA, CDR2 FQGNSA. The CDR3 sequence is 15 residues long. Trimming removed 5 bases at V and 6 bases at J, with 17 bases between. CDR3 sequence (DNA): TGTGCCAGCAGCCTACGTTCCGGACGGAGCAATGAGCAGTTCTTC. It encodes CASSLRSGRSNEQFF.

This clone was picked up one time. The chain joins TRBV9 to TRBJ2-7; D possibly corresponds to TRBD2 (7 bases). The CDR3 extends over 15 amino acids. V was pared by 4 bases and J by 3 bases, with 17 bases between. CDR1 is SGDLS, CDR2 YYNGEE, per germline. This chain's CDR3 is CASSREGESLYEQYF. For the CDR3, the DNA is TGTGCCAGCAGCAGGGAGGGGGAGAGCCTCTACGAGCAGTACTTC.

The V and J genes are TRBV7-9 and TRBJ1-6; 7 bases map to TRBD1. Trimming removed 3 bases from V and 0 bases from J; junction bases left unmatched: 8. The germline V gene encodes CDR1 SEHNR and CDR2 FQNEAQ (reference sequence). This CDR3 region has 18 residues. The CDR3 DNA sequence: TGTGCCAGCAGCTTTTCTTCAGGGGGGAGCTCCTATAATTCACCCCTCCACTTT. It codes for CASSFSSGGSSYNSPLHF.

V is TRBV2 and J is TRBJ2-7; D may be TRBD1 (6 bases). This CDR3 comprises 15 residues. Deletions cut 8 bases from V and 6 bases from J, with 23 bases between. Germline CDR1 reads SNHLY; CDR2 reads FYNNEI. CDR3 region: CASSGQSTHSSEQYF. The DNA of the CDR3 is TGTGCCAGCTCCGGACAGTCTACTCACTCCAGCGAGCAGTACTTC.

V is TRBV19 and J is TRBJ1-5; the match to TRBD1 covers 10 bases. From germline, CDR1 is LNHDA and CDR2 SQIVND (reference sequence). The trim removed 3 bases at V and 5 bases at J, leaving 4 bases unmatched. The CDR3 extends over 15 amino acids. The CDR3 DNA is TGTGCCAGTAGTATTGTTGGGACAGGGGATCAGCCCCAGCATTTT. Translation: CASSIVGTGDQPQHF.

The chain combines TRBV7-2 with TRBJ2-7; 8 positions match TRBD1. V was pared by 3 bases and J by 4 bases, with 14 bases of the junction left unmatched. The CDR3 is 17 residues long. CDR1 is SGHTA and CDR2 is FQGNSA in the germline V gene. Here the CDR3 reads CASSFLVNWDRNYEQYF. The CDR3 DNA is TGTGCCAGCAGCTTCCTAGTCAACTGGGACAGGAATTACGAGCAGTACTTC.

This clone has only one observation. V gene TRBV19 combines with J gene TRBJ1-2, with TRBD1 matching 7 bases. Trimming took 2 bases from V and 4 from J; bases not matched to a gene: 4. Germline-derived CDR1 and CDR2 are LNHDA and SQIVND (reference sequence). The length of the CDR3 is 14 residues. CDR3 sequence: CASSIPTGRYGYTF. CDR3 bases: TGTGCCAGTAGTATACCGACAGGGCGCTATGGCTACACCTTC.

The rearrangement links TRBV27 to TRBJ1-6; 10 nucleotides agree with TRBD1. The V gene's germline CDR1 is MNHEY and CDR2 SMNVEV (reference sequence). This CDR3 contains 16 residues. The trim removed 3 bases at V and 9 bases at J, leaving 8 bases unmatched. CDR3: CASSLRGTGVFSPLHF. The CDR3 nucleotides are TGTGCCAGCAGTTTGCGTGGGACAGGGGTATTTTCACCCCTCCACTTT.

The chain couples TRBV6-5 to TRBJ1-1; TRBD1 agrees at 8 bases. The CDR3 is 14 residues long. The J segment lost 3 bases and the V segment lost 6 bases, leaving 6 bases of the junction unmatched. Per germline, CDR1 MNHEY and CDR2 SVGAGI. The CDR3 here is CASRQQGDYTEAFF. The DNA for the CDR3 is TGTGCCAGCAGACAACAGGGGGATTACACTGAAGCTTTCTTT.

V is TRBV6-2 or TRBV6-3 and J is TRBJ1-5, with TRBD1 matching 7 bases. This CDR3 spans 17 amino acids. Germline V gene lookup returns CDR1 MNHEY and CDR2 SVGEGT. The trim removed 4 bases at V and 1 base at J, leaving 10 bases unmatched. The CDR3 nucleotides are TGTGCCAGCAGTTCTCCGGGACAGCGAGGAAGCAATCAGCCCCAGCATTTT. It translates to CASSSPGQRGSNQPQHF.

The V and J genes are TRBV3-1 (or the pseudogene TRBV3-2) and TRBJ2-1; 9 positions agree with TRBD2. CDR1 is LGHDT, CDR2 YNNKEL, per germline (reference sequence). CDR3 length: 17 residues. Unmatched junction bases numbered 13, after V lost 2 bases and J lost 8 bases. The CDR3 nucleotides read TGTGCCAGCAGCCAACACCCCCGCCTAGCGGGGAGCGATGAGCAGTTCTTC. Translating it yields CASSQHPRLAGSDEQFF.

V is TRBV5-1 and J is TRBJ2-2; 9 bases align to TRBD1. The CDR3 is 16 amino acids. V lost 5 bases, J lost 1 base, and 6 bases stayed unmatched. Germline CDR1 is SGHRS and CDR2 is YFSETQ. The CDR3, as DNA: TGCGCCAGCAGTTTCTGGACAGGGGAGAACACCGGGGAGCTGTTTTTT. Translating it yields CASSFWTGENTGELFF.